These 24 T cell receptor beta chains were sequenced from one sample in a study of blood T cell repertoires in COVID-19. The assay was immunoSEQ multiplex PCR, and TCRdb's table has in-frame clones only and misses some. The table has tens of thousands of clones, approximately 86% seen once. Sequenced input: peripheral blood. The receptor source for this set is a human donor in a cohort sampled during active COVID-19.

For the CDR3, the DNA is TGTGCCTGGTTGCCCGGGGCGGGGAGGTACGAGCAGTACTTC. Its translation is CAWLPGAGRYEQYF. The rearrangement joins TRBV30 to TRBJ2-7; a weak D match, TRBD2 (6 bases). Germline CDR1 is GTSNPN and CDR2 is SVGIG (reference sequence). V shed 5 bases and J shed 4 bases, with 18 bases lying between them. The CDR3 has 14 amino acids.

The chain employs TRBV30 and TRBJ1-1, with 11 bases lining up with TRBD1. CDR1 and CDR2 from the germline V gene are GTSNPN and SVGIG (reference sequence). V was clipped by 1 base and J by 1 base; unmatched bases: 5. CDR3 size: 16 residues. The CDR3 nucleotides are TGTGCCTGGAGTGGGGGACAGGGGGGTCAGAACACTGAAGCTTTCTTT. It is translated as CAWSGGQGGQNTEAFF.

Of note for this clone: A read error may account for a junction end that differs from germline. V usage is TRBV7-9 and J usage is TRBJ2-1; 8 nucleotides line up with TRBD2. This CDR3 has 15 amino acids. The germline V gene has CDR1 SEHNR and CDR2 FQNEAQ (reference sequence). The CDR3 sequence: CASSVAGSLGGEQFF. DNA of the CDR3: TGTGCCAGCAGCGTAGCGGGATCTCTCGGGGGTGAGCAGTTCTTC.

This sequence joins TRBV5-6 and TRBJ2-7, with a possible D match to TRBD2 (6 bases). This CDR3 is 16 amino acids long. V was clipped by 6 bases and J by 2 bases, with 21 bases between them. Germline CDR1 SGHDT, CDR2 YYEEEE. The CDR3 loop is CASTPGMAGRTYEQYF. DNA of the CDR3: TGTGCCAGCACCCCGGGGATGGCGGGGCGCACCTACGAGCAGTACTTC.

The chain employs TRBV7-8 and TRBJ2-7; D is undetermined. This CDR3 has 15 residues. Trimming removed 5 bases from V and 0 bases from J, with 14 bases in between. Germline CDR1 SGHVS, CDR2 FQNEAQ. DNA for the CDR3: TGTGCCAGCAGCCCGTCTTTTTCGTACTCCTACGAGCAGTACTTC. Translated, it gives CASSPSFSYSYEQYF.

About this clone itself: Other nucleotide sequences in the sample specify the same CDR3. The chain uses TRBV3-1 (or the pseudogene TRBV3-2) and TRBJ1-4, with D hard to call. Germline V gene lookup returns CDR1 LGHDT and CDR2 YNNKEL (reference sequence). CDR3 length equals 12 residues. V was trimmed by 1 base and J by 8 bases, leaving 5 bases between them. CDR3 DNA sequence: TGTGCCAGCAGCCAAGGTGGCGAAAAACTGTTTTTT. This translates into CASSQGGEKLFF.

The rearrangement links TRBV19 to TRBJ1-2; TRBD1 might be the D (5 bases). CDR3 length equals 16 residues. CDR1 is LNHDA, CDR2 SQIVND, per germline (reference sequence). CDR3 in DNA: TGTCCCTTTCCCCAAGACACCCCTTCGGGGGACTATGGCTACACCTTC. Translated, it gives CPFPQDTPSGDYGYTF.

This chain links TRBV28 with TRBJ2-7; D is possibly TRBD2 (6 bases). Trimming took 6 bases from V and 4 from J, leaving 19 bases between them. The CDR3 runs to 15 residues. Looked up from germline, CDR1 is MDHEN and CDR2 is SYDVKM. CDR3 loop: CASSTRGLPPYEQYF. The CDR3 DNA sequence: TGTGCCAGCAGCACCCGGGGACTTCCTCCTTACGAGCAGTACTTC.

The V and J genes are TRBV2 and TRBJ1-4; D remains ambiguous. The germline V gene has CDR1 SNHLY and CDR2 FYNNEI. This CDR3 has 18 amino acids. V shed 6 bases and J shed 2 bases, with 22 bases lying between them. Here the CDR3 DNA reads TGTGCCAGCAGCGCCCAATCCGGGAGCCCGTCTACTAATGAAAAACTGTTTTTT. Translating gives CASSAQSGSPSTNEKLFF.

This clone has a single count. V is TRBV18 and J is TRBJ2-7; TRBD2 agrees at 8 bases. CDR3 size: 14 residues. Per germline, CDR1 KGHSH and CDR2 LQKENI. The trim removed 0 bases at V and 4 bases at J, leaving 2 bases unmatched. CDR3 residues: CASSPPPGGYEQYF. In nucleotides, the CDR3 is TGTGCCAGCTCACCACCACCGGGAGGGTACGAGCAGTACTTC.

This clone was seen only a few times. V is TRBV18 and J is TRBJ1-2; a possible D gene is TRBD1 (5 bases). The V gene's germline CDR1 is KGHSH and CDR2 LQKENI. V was cut by 3 bases and J by 2 bases, with 13 bases left in between. The CDR3 loop spans 15 amino acids. CDR3 nucleotide sequence: TGTGCCAGCTCACCCCCAGGGCTAGTGAACTATGGCTACACCTTC. This encodes CASSPPGLVNYGYTF. The full variable domain, with the rest looked up from reference TRBV18 and TRBJ1-2, is NAGVMQNPRHLVRRRGQEARLRCSPMKGHSHVYWYRQLPEEGLKFMVYLQKENIIDESGMPKERFSAEFPKEGPSILRIQQVVRGDSAAYFCASSPPGLVNYGYTFGSGTRLTVV.

V usage is TRBV5-1 and J usage is TRBJ2-1, with 11 bases lining up with TRBD1. V lost 4 bases and J lost 0; bases outside the gene matches: 15. The CDR3 has 20 residues. Germline values: CDR1 SGHRS, CDR2 YFSETQ. The CDR3 sequence is CASSARDRGYTSGSYNEQFF. CDR3 DNA sequence: TGCGCCAGCAGCGCCCGGGACAGGGGGTATACTAGCGGCTCCTACAATGAGCAGTTCTTC. Based on the CDR3 plus reference TRBV5-1 and TRBJ2-1, the full variable domain is KAGVTQTPRYLIKTRGQQVTLSCSPISGHRSVSWYQQTPGQGLQFLFEYFSETQRNKGNFPGRFSGRQFSNSRSEMNVSTLELGDSALYLCASSARDRGYTSGSYNEQFFGPGTRLTVL.

This clone was recorded only once. At one end the junction does not follow the germline gene, possibly because of a read error. The J gene is TRBJ1-2, the V gene TRBV7-2; 8 bases are a match to TRBD1. Germline CDR1 and CDR2: SGHTA and FQGNSA. There are 13 residues in the CDR3. CDR3 in DNA: TGTGCCAGCAGCTCCGGACAGGGCGCCTTGGGGGTCTTC. Translation: CASSSGQGALGVF.

The chain joins TRBV12-3 or TRBV12-4 to TRBJ1-1, with D tentatively TRBD1 (6 bases). There are 13 residues in the CDR3. V gave up 6 bases and J gave up 6 bases, with 14 bases separating them. The chain's CDR3 is CASSSTDRPEAFF. CDR3 sequence (DNA): TGTGCCAGCAGCTCAACCGACAGGCCTGAAGCTTTCTTT.

This clone was recorded only once. V gene TRBV9 combines with J gene TRBJ2-1, with 7 positions matching TRBD2. The CDR3 sequence is 13 residues long. The germline V gene has CDR1 SGDLS and CDR2 YYNGEE. The ends lost 4 bases at V and 6 bases at J; junction bases unmatched: 4. The CDR3 sequence is CASSIPSGNEQFF. The CDR3, as DNA: TGTGCCAGCAGCATACCTAGCGGCAATGAGCAGTTCTTC.

The chain combines TRBV9 with TRBJ2-1; D is perhaps TRBD2 (6 bases). CDR1 SGDLS and CDR2 YYNGEE come from the germline V gene. The CDR3 is made up of 17 amino acids. Trimming removed 4 bases from V and 3 bases from J, with 20 bases in between. CDR3 loop: CASSPGRAGTSYNEQFF. The CDR3 DNA is TGTGCCAGCAGCCCCGGTCGCGCGGGGACCAGCTACAATGAGCAGTTCTTC.

The chain is built from TRBV7-9 and TRBJ1-1, with D tentatively TRBD1 (6 bases). In germline, CDR1 is SEHNR, CDR2 FQNEAQ (reference sequence). The CDR3 is made up of 14 amino acids. Trimming removed 2 bases at V and 5 bases at J, with 12 bases between. CDR3 residues: CASSLTGRGTEAFF. The DNA of the CDR3 is TGTGCCAGCAGCTTAACAGGGCGGGGGACTGAAGCTTTCTTT.

The chain is built from TRBV7-3 and TRBJ2-7, with D possibly being TRBD2 (6 bases). V shed 3 bases and J shed 9 bases, with 21 bases lying between them. This CDR3 is built from 15 residues. The germline CDR1 and CDR2 sequences are SGHTA and FQGTGA. The CDR3 sequence is CASSLGGRTGEAQYF. DNA of the CDR3: TGTGCCAGCAGCTTGGGTGGGAGAACGGGAGAGGCGCAGTACTTC.

The rearrangement uses TRBV3-1 (or the pseudogene TRBV3-2) and TRBJ2-7; D not certain. Germline values: CDR1 LGHDT, CDR2 YNNKEL (reference sequence). This CDR3 region has 13 residues. V lost 0 bases, J lost 11 bases, and 14 bases lay in between. The CDR3 DNA sequence: TGTGCCAGCAGCCAAGAAAGGTGGAGTGTGAAGTACTTC. Its translation: CASSQERWSVKYF.

This chain links TRBV19 with TRBJ1-4; TRBD1 matches 7 bases. The germline CDR1 and CDR2 sequences are LNHDA and SQIVND (reference sequence). V gave up 1 base and J gave up 8 bases; unmatched junction bases: 10. The CDR3 has 16 amino acids. The CDR3 nucleotides read TGTGCCAGTAGTATAGTGGGAGGACAGGTCGCCGAAAAACTGTTTTTT. Translated: CASSIVGGQVAEKLFF.

The V and J genes are TRBV28 and TRBJ1-1, with a tentative D call TRBD1 (6 bases). Per germline, CDR1 MDHEN and CDR2 SYDVKM. V gave up 0 bases and J gave up 1 base, with 9 bases separating them. The CDR3 is made up of 15 amino acids. The CDR3 coding sequence is TGTGCCAGCAGTTTATGGAGAGGGGGGAACACTGAAGCTTTCTTT. This sequence encodes CASSLWRGGNTEAFF.

The chain combines TRBV5-4 with TRBJ2-3; D is possibly TRBD2 (5 bases). CDR3 length: 14 amino acids. V was shortened by 2 bases and J by 2 bases, with 9 bases between the two germline ends. Germline V gene lookup returns CDR1 SGHNT and CDR2 YYREEE (reference sequence). Here the CDR3 reads CASSFSDFTDTQYF. For the CDR3, the DNA is TGTGCCAGCAGCTTTTCGGACTTCACAGATACGCAGTATTTT. Filled out from reference TRBV5-4 and TRBJ2-3, the complete variable domain reads ETGVTQSPTHLIKTRGQQVTLRCSSQSGHNTVSWYQQALGQGPQFIFQYYREEENGRGNFPPRFSGLQFPNYSSELNVNALELDDSALYLCASSFSDFTDTQYFGPGTRLTVL.

V gene TRBV29-1 combines with J gene TRBJ1-2, with D possibly matching TRBD1 (6 bases). The length of the CDR3 is 12 residues. V was clipped by 5 bases and J by 3 bases, with 10 bases between them. Per the germline V gene, CDR1 is SQVTM and CDR2 is ANQGSEA. CDR3 bases: TGCAGCGTTTTACAGGGCGACTATGGCTACACCTTC. It yields the protein CSVLQGDYGYTF.

This chain connects TRBV29-1 to TRBJ1-2, with D perhaps matching TRBD1 (6 bases). The CDR3 consists of 13 residues. V was clipped by 3 bases and J by 6 bases, with 14 bases between them. CDR1 is SQVTM and CDR2 is ANQGSEA in the germline V gene. CDR3 nucleotides: TGCAGCGTTGACTCGACAGGATGGGATGGCTACACCTTC. Residues: CSVDSTGWDGYTF.